The 27 T cell receptor beta chains below all came from one sample that was sequenced in a study of blood T cell repertoires in COVID-19. Sequenced by immunoSEQ multiplex PCR; TCRdb stores in-frame clones only, minus some. In the table there are about 250,000 clones, 88% of which are singletons. The sequenced sample consisted of peripheral blood. These receptor sequences come from a man older than 75 with acute or convalescent COVID-19.

The chain has TRBV2 and TRBJ1-1; 8 positions agree with TRBD1. V trimming: 7 bases; J trimming: 1 base; junction bases outside the gene matches: 5. CDR3 size: 14 residues. Germline V lookup: CDR1 SNHLY, CDR2 FYNNEI. The DNA of the CDR3 is TGTGCCAGCATGCCAGGGGGCAGGAACACTGAAGCTTTCTTT. Its translation: CASMPGGRNTEAFF.

In this sample, this clone turned up once. This chain links TRBV19 with TRBJ1-2; possibly TRBD1 for D (5 bases). V gave up 0 bases and J gave up 5 bases, with 10 bases separating them. Looked up from germline, CDR1 is LNHDA and CDR2 is SQIVND (reference sequence). The CDR3 is 14 amino acids. CDR3 nucleotide sequence: TGTGCCAGTAGTATAGATCGGCAGGGATATGGCTACACCTTC. Translated, it gives CASSIDRQGYGYTF.

V is TRBV19 and J is TRBJ2-1; TRBD1 matches 7 bases. The J segment lost 0 bases and the V segment lost 5 bases, leaving 4 bases of the junction unmatched. CDR3 length: 15 amino acids. Germline values: CDR1 LNHDA, CDR2 SQIVND (reference sequence). CDR3 sequence: CASSADRASYNEQFF. CDR3 DNA sequence: TGTGCCAGTAGTGCCGACAGGGCCTCCTACAATGAGCAGTTCTTC.

This chain links TRBV5-6 with TRBJ1-4; 10 positions match TRBD1. From germline, CDR1 is SGHDT and CDR2 YYEEEE. CDR3 length: 13 amino acids. Trimming cost V 4 bases and J 11 bases; bases outside gene matches: 5. The CDR3: CASSIGQGGKLFF. The CDR3 bases are TGTGCCAGCAGCATTGGACAGGGGGGGAAACTGTTTTTT.

V is TRBV5-1 and J is TRBJ1-2; 9 nucleotides align to TRBD1. Unmatched junction bases numbered 10, after V lost 7 bases and J lost 6 bases. Germline lookup yields CDR1 SGHRS and CDR2 YFSETQ. This CDR3 has 14 amino acids. The CDR3 protein is CASFRDREVDGYTF. CDR3 DNA sequence: TGCGCCAGCTTTAGGGACAGGGAAGTGGATGGCTACACCTTC.

V and J are TRBV7-2 and TRBJ2-3, with 9 bases aligning to TRBD2. In germline, CDR1 is SGHTA, CDR2 FQGNSA. V shed 5 bases, J shed 0 bases, and the junction held 3 bases outside the gene matches. This CDR3 spans 15 amino acids. The CDR3 loop is CASSRTSVSTDTQYF. The CDR3 DNA follows: TGTGCCAGCAGCCGGACTAGCGTGAGCACAGATACGCAGTATTTT.

The CDR3 protein is CATSDSIRDEQYF. The CDR3 bases are TGTGCCACCAGTGACTCCATACGGGACGAGCAGTACTTC. The V and J genes are TRBV24-1 and TRBJ2-7; D gene unclear. V was trimmed by 4 bases and J by 5 bases, leaving 11 bases between them. Looked up from germline, CDR1 is KGHDR and CDR2 is SFDVKD. This CDR3 is built from 13 residues.

V usage is TRBV19 and J usage is TRBJ2-3, with D uncertain. V shed 5 bases and J shed 3 bases, with 18 bases lying between them. The CDR3 covers 16 residues. Germline CDR1 LNHDA, CDR2 SQIVND (reference sequence). CDR3 residues: CASSPGSTPKTDTQYF. The CDR3 coding sequence is TGTGCCAGTAGTCCCGGGTCCACTCCGAAGACAGATACGCAGTATTTT.

The CDR3 bases are TGTGCCAGCAGCGTGGGACTAGTCACTGAGCAGTTCTTC. Its protein product is CASSVGLVTEQFF. The V gene is TRBV9, the J gene TRBJ2-1, with 8 positions matching TRBD2. CDR3 size: 13 residues. V shed 2 bases, J shed 9 bases, and the junction held 4 bases outside the gene matches. The germline gives CDR1 SGDLS, CDR2 YYNGEE.

The count of this clone is one. The chain employs TRBV7-6 and TRBJ2-2; no reliable D call. The V gene's germline CDR1 is SGHVS and CDR2 FNYEAQ. The CDR3 is 16 residues long. Deletions cut 2 bases from V and 0 bases from J, with 10 bases between. CDR3 loop: CASSLIGEPNTGELFF. The CDR3 bases are TGTGCCAGCAGCTTAATCGGAGAGCCGAACACCGGGGAGCTGTTTTTT.

For this clone: Other nucleotide sequences from this sample produce the same CDR3. The V and J genes are TRBV28 and TRBJ2-1; TRBD2 is a possible D gene (6 bases). The germline CDR1 and CDR2 sequences are MDHEN and SYDVKM. Trimming left V 8 bases short and J 1 base short, with 12 bases between. The CDR3 length is 14 residues. The DNA of the CDR3 is TGTGCCAGCTCGCTACGGGGGTCCTACAATGAGCAGTTCTTC. This codes for CASSLRGSYNEQFF.

The CDR3 here is CASSLRTGGASEQYF. The CDR3 nucleotides are TGTGCCAGCAGCTTGAGGACAGGGGGCGCGAGCGAGCAGTACTTC. The chain is built from TRBV7-2 and TRBJ2-7, with 11 nucleotides matching TRBD1. CDR1 is SGHTA, CDR2 FQGNSA, per germline. V lost 3 bases and J lost 6; bases outside the gene matches: 7. The CDR3 is made up of 15 amino acids.

CDR3 sequence: CASSRGNYGYTF. CDR3 nucleotide sequence: TGTGCCAGCAGCAGGGGTAACTATGGCTACACCTTC. This rearrangement joins TRBV12-3 or TRBV12-4 to TRBJ1-2; perhaps TRBD1 as D (6 bases). Trimming took 6 bases from V and 1 from J, leaving 6 bases between them. CDR3 length equals 12 residues.

This chain uses TRBV6-6 with TRBJ2-7; D uncertain. Germline V CDR1 and CDR2: MNHNY, SVGAGI (reference sequence). CDR3 length: 13 amino acids. Trimming stripped 2 bases from V and 2 bases from J, with 7 bases between. The CDR3 coding sequence is TGTGCCAGCAGTTACCACGCGACCTACGAGCAGTACTTC. Translating gives CASSYHATYEQYF.

This clone was detected once. The chain employs TRBV7-9 and TRBJ1-2, with D uncertain. The CDR3 sequence is 15 residues long. V lost 0 bases to trimming and J lost 4 bases, with 12 bases between them. The germline V gene encodes CDR1 SEHNR and CDR2 FQNEAQ (reference sequence). CDR3 coding DNA: TGTGCCAGCAGCTTAGCGACAATTTTTCGCTATGGCTACACCTTC. Its protein is CASSLATIFRYGYTF.

The V and J genes are TRBV4-1 and TRBJ2-1; 10 bases map to TRBD2. V shed 0 bases and J 5 bases; nucleotides not matched to a gene: 13. This CDR3 has 19 amino acids. Germline V gene sequence: CDR1 MGHRA, CDR2 YSYEKL. CDR3 nucleotide sequence: TGCGCCAGCAGCCAAGAAACTTCTTTCGCGCTAGCGGGGGACAATGAGCAGTTCTTC. Protein: CASSQETSFALAGDNEQFF.

Turning to this clone: Other DNA sequences in this specimen translate into the identical CDR3. The rearrangement links TRBV7-2 to TRBJ1-2; no clear D. V was pared by 1 base and J by 2 bases, with 5 bases between. The CDR3 extends over 13 amino acids. Germline CDR1 reads SGHTA; CDR2 reads FQGNSA. The CDR3 region is CASSLDSNYGYTF. DNA of the CDR3: TGTGCCAGCAGCTTAGACAGCAACTATGGCTACACCTTC.

This clone was counted between two and nine times. The rearrangement joins TRBV3-1 (or the pseudogene TRBV3-2) to TRBJ1-5; perhaps TRBD1 as D (5 bases). V gave up 1 base and J gave up 7 bases, with 14 bases separating them. CDR1 is LGHDT and CDR2 is YNNKEL in the germline V gene (reference sequence). This CDR3 has 15 residues. DNA of the CDR3: TGTGCCAGCAGCCAAGGGCAGGGAACACACCAGCCCCAGCATTTT. Amino acids: CASSQGQGTHQPQHF.

The chain employs TRBV5-1 and TRBJ1-2, with 9 bases that match TRBD1. CDR1 SGHRS and CDR2 YFSETQ come from the germline V gene. Trimming cost V 1 base and J 7 bases; bases outside gene matches: 5. The CDR3 runs 14 residues. The CDR3 is CASSLRDRDVGYTF. DNA for the CDR3: TGCGCCAGCAGCTTGAGGGACAGGGATGTTGGCTACACCTTC.

The J gene is TRBJ2-5, the V gene TRBV7-3, with TRBD1 as a possible D gene (5 bases). V was cut by 4 bases and J by 2 bases, with 8 bases left in between. Germline V gene data show CDR1 as SGHTA and CDR2 as FQGTGA. The CDR3 spans 13 residues. The CDR3 bases are TGTGCCAGCAGCTCAGACAGACAAGAGACCCAGTACTTC. Translation: CASSSDRQETQYF.

The CDR3 coding sequence is TGTGCCAGCAGCTTAGGGCCGGGACGCCGGACAGGCAATGAGCAGTTCTTC. Translating it yields CASSLGPGRRTGNEQFF. The gene calls are TRBV11-2 and TRBJ2-1, with 7 bases identical to TRBD1. V dropped 1 base and J dropped 6; count of bases not matched to a gene: 12. Germline V CDR1 and CDR2: SGHAT, FQNNGV. This CDR3 has 17 amino acids.

V is TRBV12-5 and J is TRBJ2-5, with TRBD2 identical over 12 bases. V shed 1 base and J 3 bases; nucleotides not matched to a gene: 3. CDR3 length: 16 amino acids. The germline V gene encodes CDR1 LGHNT and CDR2 FRNRAP. CDR3 sequence: CASGLGRLAGEETQYF. The CDR3, as DNA: TGTGCTAGTGGTTTGGGGAGACTAGCGGGAGAAGAGACCCAGTACTTC.

The chain joins TRBV9 to TRBJ2-3; no reliable D call. Germline V gene lookup returns CDR1 SGDLS and CDR2 YYNGEE. V dropped 3 bases and J dropped 8 bases, with 10 bases sitting between them. The CDR3 covers 12 residues. The CDR3 DNA reads TGTGCCAGCAGCGCCGTTCTCGGTACGCAGTATTTT. Translated, it gives CASSAVLGTQYF.

The V and J genes are TRBV18 and TRBJ2-7; maybe TRBD2 (5 bases). Trimming shortened V by 3 bases and J by 1 base, and 13 bases separated the two germline ends. This CDR3 region has 15 residues. Germline CDR1 and CDR2: KGHSH and LQKENI. The CDR3 bases are TGTGCCAGCTCACCTACACAGACGGGGTCCTACGAGCAGTACTTC. It yields the protein CASSPTQTGSYEQYF.

V gene TRBV13 combines with J gene TRBJ1-4, with 9 bases that match TRBD1. The CDR3 has 15 amino acids. The V gene end was trimmed by 5 bases and the J gene end by 7 bases; junction bases not matched to a gene: 8. Germline-derived CDR1 and CDR2 are PRHDT and FYEKMQ (reference sequence). The CDR3, as DNA: TGTGCCAGCAGCGGACAGGGGCCGCGGGTTGAAAAACTGTTTTTT. Translating it yields CASSGQGPRVEKLFF.

The chain uses TRBV4-2 and TRBJ2-3; 11 nucleotides agree with TRBD2. The V gene's germline CDR1 is LGHNA and CDR2 YNFKEQ. The junction had 9 bases not matched to a gene; V was cut back by 0 bases and J by 1 base. CDR3 size: 19 residues. The CDR3: CASSQDSSGGIVGTDTQYF. In DNA form, the CDR3 reads TGTGCCAGCAGCCAAGATTCTAGCGGGGGGATCGTGGGCACAGATACGCAGTATTTT.

This chain links TRBV20-1 with TRBJ2-1, with 7 bases matching TRBD2. This CDR3 region has 14 residues. In germline, CDR1 is DFQATT, CDR2 SNEGSKA (reference sequence). After removal of 3 bases from V and 7 bases from J, the junction contained 9 bases not matched to a gene. As DNA, the CDR3 is TGCAGTGCTAGTCGGCCTAGCGGAAAAAATGAGCAGTTCTTC. It specifies CSASRPSGKNEQFF.